Listed below are T cell receptor beta chains from one sample, sequenced in a study of T cell responses to AZD1222 COVID-19 vaccine. Method: immunoSEQ multiplex PCR; TCRdb's copy keeps in-frame clones and lacks some. Among 110,000 to 150,000 clones listed, roughly 90% were seen once. The specimen comprised peripheral blood, sampled on day 0 of AZD1222 vaccination. These receptors were taken from an adult in good health. CDR3s include the opening cysteine and the closing phenylalanine or tryptophan. A D gene is named only where the DNA matches it firmly. The listing skips clone size in some rows; elsewhere it reads once, few, many or a size class.

j_call	clone_size	d_call	v_call	cdr3_nt	cdr3_aa
TRBJ2-4	.	TRBD1	TRBV18	TGTGCCAGCTCACCCCAGGGGGCGACAGGACAGTACTTC	CASSPQGATGQYF
TRBJ2-3	few	.	TRBV28	TGTGCCAGCAGCCGGGCTAGCAGCTCTAGCACAGATACGCAGTATTTT	CASSRASSSSTDTQYF
TRBJ1-1	once	.	TRBV28	TGTGCCAGCAGTTTAGACGCGATGAACACTGAAGCTTTCTTT	CASSLDAMNTEAFF
TRBJ1-2	.	.	TRBV3-1/TRBV3-2	TGTGCCAGCAGCCAAGTGTTACAGGGCCTTTATGTCGGCTACACCTTC	CASSQVLQGLYVGYTF
TRBJ1-2	.	TRBD1	TRBV15	TGTGCCACCAGCAGAGATCGGCAGGGGGGCAACTATGGCTACACCTTC	CATSRDRQGGNYGYTF
TRBJ2-1	.	TRBD1	TRBV11-2	TGTGCCAGCAGCCCGGGACAGGGCTACAATGAGCAGTTCTTC	CASSPGQGYNEQFF
TRBJ1-4	.	.	TRBV19	TGTGCCAGTAGGGATCTTACAACTAATGAAAAACTGTTTTTT	CASRDLTTNEKLFF
TRBJ1-4	.	TRBD1	TRBV7-2	TGTGCCAGCAGCGGGACAGGTGGCGAAAAACTGTTTTTT	CASSGTGGEKLFF
TRBJ2-5	few	TRBD2	TRBV11-2	TGTGCCAGCAGCTTAGCCCAGACTAGCCGTCGCCAAGAGACCCAGTACTTC	CASSLAQTSRRQETQYF
TRBJ1-2	.	.	TRBV5-1	TGCGCCAGCAGCTTGGGACCGTCCTCTAACTATGGCTACACCTTC	CASSLGPSSNYGYTF
TRBJ2-1	.	TRBD1	TRBV29-1	TGCAGCGTGGCTACAGGGGTTGAGCAGTTCTTC	CSVATGVEQFF
TRBJ2-1	.	.	TRBV2	TGTGCCAGCAAGGTTAGATTCTACAATGAGCAGTTCTTC	CASKVRFYNEQFF
TRBJ2-5	.	TRBD1	TRBV5-6	TGTGCCAGCAGCTTCCTGACAGGGAACGAGGGGGAGACCCAGTACTTC	CASSFLTGNEGETQYF
TRBJ1-4	.	.	TRBV25-1	TGTGCCAGCGGAACTAATGAAAAACTGTTTTTT	CASGTNEKLFF
TRBJ1-4	.	.	TRBV5-4	TGTGCCAGCAGCGAGATAGGGGGAGGAAATGAAAAACTGTTTTTT	CASSEIGGGNEKLFF
TRBJ2-1	.	TRBD2	TRBV28	TGTGCCAGCAGTTTGGCCCGGGAGGGCCTTGATGAGCAGTTCTTC	CASSLAREGLDEQFF
TRBJ1-2	once	TRBD1	TRBV9	TGTGCCAGCAGCGCCATTCAAACAGGGGGCGACGGCTACACCTTC	CASSAIQTGGDGYTF
TRBJ1-4	.	TRBD1	TRBV15	TGTGCCACCAGCAGAAGACCGGGACAGGGGGCCTCTAATGAAAAACTGTTTTTT	CATSRRPGQGASNEKLFF
TRBJ1-1	.	.	TRBV11-2	TGTGCCAGCAGCTTAGTAAGGACCTCGAACACTGAAGCTTTCTTT	CASSLVRTSNTEAFF
TRBJ1-2	.	.	TRBV7-2	TGTGCCAGCAGCTTATCTCAGGGCCCGAAAGGGCCTTATGGCTACACCTTC	CASSLSQGPKGPYGYTF
TRBJ2-1	.	.	TRBV7-3	TGTGCCAGCAGCAGGGTGGGAACGAGCTCCTACAATGAGCAGTTCTTC	CASSRVGTSSYNEQFF
TRBJ1-4	.	.	TRBV19	TGTGCCAGTACCCGGGACACTGGGAATGAAAAACTGTTTTTT	CASTRDTGNEKLFF
TRBJ2-7	.	.	TRBV28	TGTGCCAGCAGCCTGGAGGACGAGCAGTACTTC	CASSLEDEQYF
TRBJ2-1	once	TRBD1	TRBV19	TGTGCCAGTAGTATTTTCGGAACAGGGGGCGGTGAGCAGTTCTTC	CASSIFGTGGGEQFF
TRBJ2-3	.	TRBD2	TRBV28	TGTGCCAGCAGCCTAGTCCTAGCGGGAGATGATACGCAGTATTTT	CASSLVLAGDDTQYF
TRBJ2-7	.	.	TRBV11-2	TGTGCCAGCAGCTTAGAGTGGGAGGGGGGTTACGAGCAGTACTTC	CASSLEWEGGYEQYF
TRBJ1-1	once	TRBD1	TRBV5-8	TGTGCCAGCAGCGTTTACGGGACAGGGGGGACGAACACTGAAGCTTTCTTT	CASSVYGTGGTNTEAFF
TRBJ2-1	.	TRBD2	TRBV5-1	TGCGCCAGCAGCTCCCTCAGCGGGAGGGCCGTCAATGAGCAGTTCTTC	CASSSLSGRAVNEQFF
TRBJ2-1	.	.	TRBV4-3	TGCGCCAGCAGCCTCTCCCCCCAGGGAGAGCAGTTCTTC	CASSLSPQGEQFF
TRBJ2-1	.	.	TRBV7-8	TGTGCCAGCAGCTTAACGCCCGGCTACAATGAGCAGTTCTTC	CASSLTPGYNEQFF
TRBJ2-6	.	TRBD2	TRBV6-2/TRBV6-3	TGTGCCAGCAGTTACGCGCTAGCGGGGCCCTCTGGGGCCAACGTCCTGACTTTC	CASSYALAGPSGANVLTF
TRBJ1-4	.	TRBD1	TRBV30	TGTGCCTGGAGTAAGGGGGACAGGGTGCGTGAAAAACTGTTTTTT	CAWSKGDRVREKLFF
TRBJ1-2	.	.	TRBV11-2	TGTGCCAGCAGCTTAGGGCGGGGAACTCTACCGGGCAACTATGGCTACACCTTC	CASSLGRGTLPGNYGYTF
TRBJ2-7	.	TRBD1	TRBV14	TGTGCCAGCAGCCAGACAGGGCCAGGATCCTACGAGCAGTACTTC	CASSQTGPGSYEQYF
TRBJ1-2	.	.	TRBV27	TGTGCCAGCAGTTCCACAGGGTCTCTTAACTATGGCTACACCTTC	CASSSTGSLNYGYTF
TRBJ1-3	.	.	TRBV9	TGTGCCAGCAGCGTATACGGGACCGCTACCTCTGGAAACACCATATATTTT	CASSVYGTATSGNTIYF
TRBJ1-1	.	TRBD1	TRBV20-1	TGCAGTGCTAGTCGGGGAAGAGGCCTCTCGGACAGGGAGGGATTCGAAGCTTTCTTT	CSASRGRGLSDREGFEAFF
TRBJ1-5	.	.	TRBV5-1	TGCGCCAGCAGCGAGGTAGGGGATAGCAATCAGCCCCAGCATTTT	CASSEVGDSNQPQHF
TRBJ1-4	.	.	TRBV4-3	TGCGCCAGCAGCCAAGCGGCAGGCCCTAATGAAAAACTGTTTTTT	CASSQAAGPNEKLFF